These 23 T cell receptor beta chains originate from one sample sequenced in a study of T cells after yellow fever vaccination. In TCRdb, the 5' RACE reads were re-called with MiXCR into one record per CDR3 protein. The sample holds about 220,000 distinct CDR3 sequences; more than 6.5% are singletons and the top ten take 1% to 1.2%. Sample: CD4+ T cells sorted from PBMCs, taken on the day of the yellow fever booster vaccination. The receptors were sampled from a man aged 25 to 45 who received the YFV17D yellow fever vaccine.

V gene TRBV11-2 combines with J gene TRBJ2-7; no clear D gene. The CDR3 spans 15 residues. The V end lost 1 base, the J end lost 0 bases, and 10 bases lay between the germline ends. Germline assignment: CDR1 SGHAT and CDR2 FQNNGV. CDR3 sequence (DNA): TGTGCCAGCAGCTTAGTCCTGATCAGCTCCTACGAGCAGTACTTC. This translates into CASSLVLISSYEQYF.

As to this clonotype: A single base separates this from a much larger clone, so it may be a read error. The CDR3 sequence is CASSLGAAVDEQFF. In DNA form, the CDR3 reads TGTGCCAGCAGTTTAGGGGCTGCGGTGGATGAGCAGTTCTTC. V gene TRBV12-3 or TRBV12-4 combines with J gene TRBJ2-1; D gene ambiguous. Deletions cut 1 base from V and 8 bases from J, with 12 bases between. This CDR3 region has 14 residues.

The genes are TRBV4-2 and TRBJ2-1; TRBD1 agrees at 7 bases. V was clipped by 3 bases and J by 8 bases; unmatched bases: 7. Germline CDR1 is LGHNA and CDR2 is YNFKEQ. The CDR3 sequence is 14 residues long. The CDR3 DNA sequence: TGTGCCAGCAGCCAGGAAGGGGGCCCGGATGAGCAGTTCTTC. This sequence encodes CASSQEGGPDEQFF.

This clonotype was found many times. The chain has TRBV18 and TRBJ1-1, with D hard to call. CDR3 length: 14 residues. CDR1 and CDR2 (germline): KGHSH, LQKENI. V dropped 3 bases and J dropped 1 base, with 9 bases sitting between them. CDR3 DNA: TGTGCCAGCTCACCTAACCGGGAGAACACTGAAGCTTTCTTT. Translation: CASSPNRENTEAFF.

This chain uses TRBV19 with TRBJ1-5; possibly TRBD1 for D (6 bases). The length of the CDR3 is 15 residues. Trimming stripped 5 bases from V and 5 bases from J, with 16 bases between. The V gene's germline CDR1 is LNHDA and CDR2 SQIVND (reference sequence). The CDR3 sequence is CASSYDRQRDQPQHF. CDR3 bases: TGTGCCAGTAGTTACGACAGGCAAAGAGATCAGCCCCAGCATTTT.

Many counts were recorded for this clonotype. V and J are TRBV29-1 and TRBJ2-1; unclear D gene. Germline loops: CDR1 SQVTM, CDR2 ANQGSEA. The V end lost 6 bases, the J end lost 6 bases, and 27 bases lay between the germline ends. The CDR3 contains 17 residues. CDR3 residues: CSVLKFLSPTWRNEQFF. The CDR3 bases are TGCAGCGTACTTAAGTTCCTCTCTCCTACATGGCGCAATGAGCAGTTCTTC.

The rearrangement uses TRBV19 and TRBJ1-1; no clear D gene. CDR1 is LNHDA and CDR2 is SQIVND in the germline V gene (reference sequence). The CDR3 extends over 15 amino acids. The V gene lost 3 bases and the J gene lost 4 bases, with 15 bases spanning the gap. CDR3 DNA: TGTGCCAGTAGTATTAACGGACCTGTCAGCACTGAAGCTTTCTTT. Translated, it gives CASSINGPVSTEAFF.

The chain uses TRBV5-4 and TRBJ2-7, with 12 bases matching TRBD2. The CDR3 covers 16 residues. The V segment lost 1 base and the J segment 4 bases; nucleotides outside the gene matches: 6. Germline V gene sequence: CDR1 SGHNT, CDR2 YYREEE (reference sequence). The CDR3 here is CASSLRTSGKRYEQYF. The CDR3 nucleotides read TGTGCCAGCAGCTTGCGGACTAGCGGGAAGCGGTACGAGCAGTACTTC.

This clonotype has a handful of counts. J is TRBJ1-1 and V is TRBV20-1; D possibly corresponds to TRBD1 (6 bases). With 6 bases removed from V and 4 bases from J, the gap between germline ends came to 15 bases. The V gene's germline CDR1 is DFQATT and CDR2 SNEGSKA (reference sequence). This CDR3 region has 13 residues. The CDR3 sequence is CSAPPQGPTEAFF. In DNA, the CDR3 is TGCAGTGCCCCCCCTCAGGGGCCCACTGAAGCTTTCTTT.

The rearrangement joins TRBV7-8 to TRBJ2-1, with 9 bases matching TRBD1. CDR3 length: 14 residues. The V gene's germline CDR1 is SGHVS and CDR2 FQNEAQ. J was trimmed by 9 bases and V by 2 bases; bases with no gene match: 5. The CDR3 nucleotides are TGTGCCAGCAGCTTACGGGACAGGGATGGTGAGCAGTTCTTC. Translation: CASSLRDRDGEQFF.

This clonotype was counted between two and nine times. J is TRBJ1-5 and V is TRBV20-1; 8 positions match TRBD1. The junction had 7 bases not matched to a gene; V was cut back by 6 bases and J by 3 bases. Germline CDR1 DFQATT, CDR2 SNEGSKA (reference sequence). The CDR3 is 14 residues long. The chain's CDR3 is CSAEGTGHNQPQHF. Here the CDR3 DNA reads TGCAGTGCGGAAGGGACAGGCCACAATCAGCCCCAGCATTTT.

A few counts support this clonotype. The CDR3 DNA reads as TGTGCCAGCAGCTCGAGACAGGGGGGCCTCTACGAGCAGTACTTC. This codes for CASSSRQGGLYEQYF. The rearrangement uses TRBV11-2 and TRBJ2-7, with 9 bases matching TRBD1. The CDR3 has 15 amino acids. V lost 4 bases and J lost 3; bases outside the gene matches: 7. Germline V CDR1 and CDR2: SGHAT, FQNNGV. Filled out from reference TRBV11-2 and TRBJ2-7, the complete variable domain reads EAGVAQSPRYKIIEKRQSVAFWCNPISGHATLYWYQQILGQGPKLLIQFQNNGVVDDSQLPKDRFSAERLKGVDSTLKIQPAKLEDSAVYLCASSSRQGGLYEQYFGPGTRLTVT.

This clonotype was observed a few times. The chain carries TRBV5-1 and TRBJ2-3; 7 bases match TRBD1. The germline gives CDR1 SGHRS, CDR2 YFSETQ. Trimming at V came to 3 bases and at J to 6 bases, leaving 10 bases not matched to a gene. This CDR3 has 15 amino acids. CDR3 bases: TGCGCCAGCAGCTCCCTCCGACAGGGTGAGGATACGCAGTATTTT. Translated: CASSSLRQGEDTQYF.

This clonotype was counted many times. This chain connects TRBV5-5 to TRBJ2-1; D gene unclear. The germline V gene has CDR1 SGHKS and CDR2 YYEKEE (reference sequence). The ends were cut back, 7 bases at V and 0 bases at J, with 5 bases in the middle. The CDR3 is 12 amino acids. DNA for the CDR3: TGTGCCAGCGGGTTCTCCTACAATGAGCAGTTCTTC. This encodes CASGFSYNEQFF. The entire variable domain, with the rest obtained from reference TRBV5-5 and TRBJ2-1, is as follows: DAGVTQSPTHLIKTRGQQVTLRCSPISGHKSVSWYQQVLGQGPQFIFQYYEKEERGRGNFPDRFSARQFPNYSSELNVNALLLGDSALYLCASGFSYNEQFFGPGTRLTVL.

This clonotype was counted at least ten times. The genes are TRBV7-6 and TRBJ2-2; 7 nucleotides agree with TRBD1. Per germline, CDR1 SGHVS and CDR2 FNYEAQ. V was pared by 2 bases and J by 7 bases, with 10 bases of the junction left unmatched. The CDR3 sequence is 16 residues long. In DNA, the CDR3 is TGTGCCAGCAGCTTAAGTGGGGACAGAAGAAACGGGGAGCTGTTTTTT. Its translation: CASSLSGDRRNGELFF.

The rearrangement uses TRBV6-2 or TRBV6-3 and TRBJ2-7; D gene uncertain. V was shortened by 1 base and J by 2 bases, with 3 bases between the two germline ends. The CDR3 loop spans 12 amino acids. Germline V lookup: CDR1 MNHEY, CDR2 SVGEGT. CDR3 region: CASSYWPYEQYF. CDR3 in DNA: TGTGCCAGCAGTTACTGGCCCTACGAGCAGTACTTC.

In this sample, this clonotype turned up many times. V and J are TRBV4-3 and TRBJ1-2, with TRBD1 as a possible D gene (5 bases). V lost 4 bases and J 0 bases, leaving 12 bases between the germline ends. This CDR3 is built from 15 residues. Germline V gene data show CDR1 as LGHNA and CDR2 as YSLEER. The CDR3 spells CASSLQRGANYGYTF. CDR3 nucleotides: TGCGCCAGCAGCCTCCAGCGGGGGGCTAACTATGGCTACACCTTC.

This clonotype appeared many times. The V and J genes are TRBV9 and TRBJ2-2; D is perhaps TRBD1 (6 bases). There are 15 residues in the CDR3. V was clipped by 0 bases and J by 4 bases, with 10 bases between them. CDR1 SGDLS and CDR2 YYNGEE come from the germline V gene. The CDR3 protein is CASSVGGLGTGELFF. The CDR3 coding sequence is TGTGCCAGCAGCGTAGGGGGGCTTGGCACCGGGGAGCTGTTTTTT. The complete variable domain, with remaining parts taken from reference TRBV9 and TRBJ2-2, reads DSGVTQTPKHLITATGQRVTLRCSPRSGDLSVYWYQQSLDQGLQFLIQYYNGEERAKGNILERFSAQQFPDLHSELNLSSLELGDSALYFCASSVGGLGTGELFFGEGSRLTVL.

J is TRBJ1-1 and V is TRBV14, with D unclear. The length of the CDR3 is 13 residues. Deletions cut 5 bases from V and 1 base from J, with 8 bases between. Germline-derived CDR1 and CDR2 are SGHDN and FVKESK. CDR3 sequence (DNA): TGTGCCAGCAGCAATCACCAGAACACTGAAGCTTTCTTT. Residues: CASSNHQNTEAFF.

This clonotype occurred a few times. The chain is built from TRBV24-1 and TRBJ1-1; TRBD1 aligns across 7 bases. The V and J ends lost 6 bases and 6 bases, in that order; junction bases with no gene match: 6. The length of the CDR3 is 13 residues. Germline CDR1 and CDR2: KGHDR and SFDVKD. CDR3 loop: CATSRQGGSEAFF. The CDR3 bases are TGTGCCACCAGTCGACAGGGTGGGTCTGAAGCTTTCTTT.

The chain recombines TRBV4-2 with TRBJ2-3, with 15 nucleotides matching TRBD2. With 4 bases clipped from V and 3 bases from J, the junction kept 14 bases outside the gene matches. Germline V gene sequence: CDR1 LGHNA, CDR2 YNFKEQ. The CDR3 extends over 20 amino acids. The CDR3 here is CASSPTPGLAGGPRTDTQYF. The CDR3 region has the DNA TGTGCCAGCAGCCCGACCCCGGGACTAGCGGGAGGACCTCGGACAGATACGCAGTATTTT.

This clonotype was observed many times. The V call is TRBV27, the J call TRBJ2-7; no reliable D call. V lost 6 bases, J lost 0 bases, and 9 bases lay in between. This CDR3 spans 13 amino acids. Germline V gene lookup returns CDR1 MNHEY and CDR2 SMNVEV (reference sequence). The CDR3 DNA sequence: TGTGCCAGCAGGGCACATCACTCCTACGAGCAGTACTTC. Amino acid sequence: CASRAHHSYEQYF.

The chain joins TRBV4-2 to TRBJ2-5, with D perhaps TRBD2 (6 bases). V was pared by 3 bases and J by 4 bases, with 18 bases between. Per germline, CDR1 LGHNA and CDR2 YNFKEQ. The CDR3 extends over 16 amino acids. The CDR3 DNA reads as TGTGCCAGCAGCCAGTCGGAGGGGACGGTTTCAGAGACCCAGTACTTC. Protein product: CASSQSEGTVSETQYF.